These 2 T cell receptor beta chains share one sample of origin, sequenced in a study of blood T cells in healthy people across ages. The second PCR ran roughly 6 to 12 cycles with a sample-barcoded 5' primer and J-beta primers. A single record per CDR3 protein comes from TCRdb applying MiXCR to the 5' RACE reads. Here the sample spans about 930,000 distinct CDR3 sequences, about 27% being singletons. This same sample was also taken into another study, of T cells of mothers and their children.

Sequenced sample: blood. The receptors were gathered from a woman between 40 and 55 years old in good health.

This sequence joins TRBV29-1 and TRBJ2-1; D might be TRBD2 (6 bases). Germline CDR1 SQVTM, CDR2 ANQGSEA. Trimming took 6 bases from V and 0 from J, leaving 9 bases between them. The CDR3 is 13 amino acids. CDR3 sequence reads: CSVTRRSYNEQFF. For the CDR3, the DNA is TGCAGCGTGACTAGGCGCTCCTACAATGAGCAGTTCTTC.

V is TRBV6-5 and J is TRBJ2-4, with 9 bases fitting TRBD1. The end of the DNA is better explained by TRBJ2-7, so the J call may be wrong. The CDR3 has 13 residues. CDR1 MNHEY and CDR2 SVGAGI come from the germline V gene. The CDR3 loop reads CASSYGTGSEQYF. The CDR3 region has the DNA TGTGCCAGCAGTTACGGGACAGGGAGCGAGCAGTACTTC.